This T cell receptor (beta chain) is drawn from a study of T cell changes during pregnancy in multiple sclerosis. This table comes from immunoSEQ multiplex PCR, and its TCRdb copy is limited to in-frame clones, with some not included. This table has about 75,000 clones, 85% to 95% appearing once. This CDR3 spans 16 amino acids. V lost 0 bases, J lost 1 base, and 13 bases lay in between. CDR1 and CDR2 from the germline V gene are SGHNT and YYREEE (reference sequence). This sample comprised CD4+ T cells from peripheral blood mononuclear cells, obtained before pregnancy. The gene calls are TRBV5-4 and TRBJ1-1; weak D call: TRBD1 (5 bases). The clonotype comes from a female donor with multiple sclerosis, enrolled in a pregnancy study. In DNA, the CDR3 is TGTGCCAGCAGCTTGGAGAGTCAGGGCACGAACACTGAAGCTTTCTTT. This codes for CASSLESQGTNTEAFF.